One and the same sample provided the 13 T cell receptor beta chains below, sequenced in a study of blood T cell repertoires in COVID-19. Produced via immunoSEQ multiplex PCR; TCRdb's table is partial and in-frame only. The table has approximately 55,000 clones, 87% seen once; the top ten hold approximately 7.1%. Sequenced sample: peripheral blood. All receptors come from a man aged 45-65 years with active COVID-19.

The chain carries TRBV28 and TRBJ2-1; TRBD1 might be the D (6 bases). V was cut by 6 bases and J by 3 bases, with 15 bases left in between. The CDR3 has 15 residues. Germline V gene sequence: CDR1 MDHEN, CDR2 SYDVKM. DNA of the CDR3: TGTGCCAGCAGCCTCCAGGGGAGACTCTACAATGAGCAGTTCTTC. This codes for CASSLQGRLYNEQFF.

The chain uses TRBV5-1 and TRBJ1-1; the match to TRBD1 covers 8 bases. V lost 6 bases to trimming and J lost 7 bases; unmatched junction nucleotides: 11. The germline gives CDR1 SGHRS, CDR2 YFSETQ. The CDR3 runs 14 residues. This chain's CDR3 is CASTPLTGGGEAFF. The CDR3 DNA reads TGCGCCAGCACCCCACTCACAGGGGGAGGTGAAGCTTTCTTT.

This rearrangement joins TRBV18 to TRBJ2-1; D gene ambiguous. V lost 1 base to trimming and J lost 0 bases, with 13 bases between them. Germline CDR1 reads KGHSH; CDR2 reads LQKENI. The CDR3 is made up of 17 amino acids. In nucleotides, the CDR3 is TGTGCCAGCTCACCACAGCGTGGCAAAAGCTCCTACAATGAGCAGTTCTTC. It yields the protein CASSPQRGKSSYNEQFF.

The chain couples TRBV2 to TRBJ2-2, with D perhaps TRBD1 (5 bases). Deletions cut 8 bases from V and 7 bases from J, with 14 bases between. CDR1 is SNHLY and CDR2 is FYNNEI in the germline V gene. CDR3 length: 13 residues. The CDR3 region is CASWGPGHGELFF. The DNA of the CDR3 is TGTGCCAGCTGGGGCCCTGGTCACGGGGAGCTGTTTTTT. Full variable domain (rest looked up from reference TRBV2 and TRBJ2-2): EPEVTQTPSHQVTQMGQEVILRCVPISNHLYFYWYRQILGQKVEFLVSFYNNEISEKSEIFDDQFSVERPDGSNFTLKIRSTKLEDSAMYFCASWGPGHGELFFGEGSRLTVL.

With respect to this clone: At one end, the junction sequence differs from germline, possibly due to a read error. The same CDR3 can be traced to other DNA sequences in this sample. The chain carries TRBV9 and TRBJ2-7, with D perhaps matching TRBD1 (6 bases). Germline CDR1 and CDR2: SGDLS and YYNGEE. The CDR3 length is 13 residues. In DNA, the CDR3 is TGTGCCAGCAGCGTGGACAGCTGGGGCGAGCAGTATTTC. The encoded protein is CASSVDSWGEQYF.

This clone turned up a few times. J is TRBJ2-2 and V is TRBV7-9; possibly TRBD2 for D (5 bases). This CDR3 has 15 amino acids. V was trimmed by 5 bases and J by 4 bases, leaving 14 bases between them. CDR1 and CDR2 from the germline V gene are SEHNR and FQNEAQ (reference sequence). The CDR3 region is CASSPLRASTGELFF. The CDR3 DNA reads TGTGCCAGCAGCCCATTGAGGGCCTCCACCGGGGAGCTGTTTTTT.

The chain uses TRBV25-1 and TRBJ2-5; 7 nucleotides agree with TRBD1. The CDR3 is 16 residues long. The V segment lost 5 bases and the J segment 0 bases; nucleotides outside the gene matches: 9. Germline values: CDR1 MGHDK, CDR2 SYGVNS. The CDR3 loop reads CASSQNWDSYQETQYF. The CDR3, as DNA: TGTGCCAGCAGTCAAAATTGGGACAGCTACCAAGAGACCCAGTACTTC.

The V and J genes are TRBV18 and TRBJ1-1, with unresolved D. Germline V gene lookup returns CDR1 KGHSH and CDR2 LQKENI. Trimming stripped 3 bases from V and 3 bases from J, with 5 bases between. The CDR3 totals 12 residues. In DNA form, the CDR3 reads TGTGCCAGCTCACCTGGGCACACTGAAGCTTTCTTT. Protein sequence: CASSPGHTEAFF.

This clone was seen a few times. This rearrangement joins TRBV9 to TRBJ2-5; possibly TRBD1 for D (6 bases). The CDR3 length is 14 residues. Germline loops: CDR1 SGDLS, CDR2 YYNGEE. The V end was cut by 4 bases, the J end by 2 bases, with 12 bases between. In DNA form, the CDR3 reads TGTGCCAGCAGCCGCACAGGGAGACAAGAGACCCAGTACTTC. This translates into CASSRTGRQETQYF.

This chain joins TRBV10-3 and TRBJ1-2; 7 bases line up with TRBD1. V lost 6 bases, J lost 2 bases, and 12 bases stayed unmatched. The CDR3 is 16 amino acids. From germline, CDR1 is ENHRY and CDR2 SYGVKD. DNA for the CDR3: TGTGCCATCAGGTCCTCAATGGGACAGTTCAACTATGGCTACACCTTC. This sequence encodes CAIRSSMGQFNYGYTF.

The chain joins TRBV3-1 (or the pseudogene TRBV3-2) to TRBJ2-1; TRBD2 matches 7 bases. J was trimmed by 3 bases and V by 1 base; bases with no gene match: 6. The CDR3 covers 16 residues. Looked up from germline, CDR1 is LGHDT and CDR2 is YNNKEL (reference sequence). CDR3 region: CASSQGGQRGYNEQFF. The CDR3 coding sequence is TGTGCCAGCAGCCAAGGAGGCCAGCGGGGCTACAATGAGCAGTTCTTC.

The rearrangement joins TRBV4-2 to TRBJ2-1; TRBD2 aligns across 12 bases. The CDR3 runs to 15 residues. V was clipped by 1 base and J by 11 bases; unmatched bases: 6. The V gene's germline CDR1 is LGHNA and CDR2 YNFKEQ. CDR3 region: CASSQGTLAGGQQFF. The DNA for the CDR3 is TGTGCCAGCAGCCAAGGTACACTAGCGGGGGGTCAGCAGTTCTTC.

V gene TRBV2 combines with J gene TRBJ1-5, with D perhaps matching TRBD1 (6 bases). CDR1 and CDR2 from the germline V gene are SNHLY and FYNNEI. CDR3 length: 13 residues. V lost 10 bases and J lost 6, with 16 bases in between. CDR3 nucleotide sequence: TGTGCCACCCGCGGGGGGGCCGCTCAGCCCCAGCATTTT. Amino acids: CATRGGAAQPQHF.